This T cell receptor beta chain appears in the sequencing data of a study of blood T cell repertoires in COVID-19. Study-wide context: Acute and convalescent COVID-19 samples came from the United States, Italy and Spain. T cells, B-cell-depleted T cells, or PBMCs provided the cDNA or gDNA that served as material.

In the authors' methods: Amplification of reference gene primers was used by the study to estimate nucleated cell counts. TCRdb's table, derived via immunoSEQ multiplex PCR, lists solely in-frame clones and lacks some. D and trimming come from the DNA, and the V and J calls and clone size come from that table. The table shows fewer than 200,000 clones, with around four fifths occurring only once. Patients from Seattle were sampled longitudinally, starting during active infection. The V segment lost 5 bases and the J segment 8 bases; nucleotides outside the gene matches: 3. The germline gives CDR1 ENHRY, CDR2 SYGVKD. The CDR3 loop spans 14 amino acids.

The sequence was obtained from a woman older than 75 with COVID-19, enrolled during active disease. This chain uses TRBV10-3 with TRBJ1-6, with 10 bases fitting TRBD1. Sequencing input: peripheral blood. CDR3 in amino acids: CAISPTGGDSPLHF. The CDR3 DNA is TGTGCCATCAGTCCGACAGGGGGCGATTCACCCCTCCACTTT.